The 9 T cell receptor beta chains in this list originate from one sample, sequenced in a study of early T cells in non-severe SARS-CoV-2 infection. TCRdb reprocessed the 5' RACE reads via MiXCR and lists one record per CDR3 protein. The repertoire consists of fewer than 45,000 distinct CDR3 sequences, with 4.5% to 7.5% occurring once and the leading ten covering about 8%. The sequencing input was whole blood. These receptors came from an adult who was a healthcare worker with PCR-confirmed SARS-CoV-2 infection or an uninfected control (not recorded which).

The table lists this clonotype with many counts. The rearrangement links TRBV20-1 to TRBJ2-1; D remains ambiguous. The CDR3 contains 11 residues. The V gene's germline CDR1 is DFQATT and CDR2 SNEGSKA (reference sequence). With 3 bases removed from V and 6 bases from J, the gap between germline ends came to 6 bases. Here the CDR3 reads CSASRSNEQFF. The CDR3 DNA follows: TGCAGTGCTAGCAGGTCCAATGAGCAGTTCTTC.

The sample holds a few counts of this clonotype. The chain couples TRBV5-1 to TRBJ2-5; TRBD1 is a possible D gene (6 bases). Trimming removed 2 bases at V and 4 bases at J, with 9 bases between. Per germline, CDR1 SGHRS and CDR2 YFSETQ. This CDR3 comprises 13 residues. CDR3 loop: CASSFRGPETQYF. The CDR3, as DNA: TGCGCCAGCAGCTTCAGGGGCCCAGAGACCCAGTACTTC.

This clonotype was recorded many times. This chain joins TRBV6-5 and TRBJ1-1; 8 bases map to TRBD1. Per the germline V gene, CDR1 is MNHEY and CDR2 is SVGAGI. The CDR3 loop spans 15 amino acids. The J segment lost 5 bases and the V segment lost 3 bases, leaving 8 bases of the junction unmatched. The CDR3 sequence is CASSYRQGRRTEAFF. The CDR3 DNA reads TGTGCCAGCAGTTATAGACAGGGGCGGAGGACTGAAGCTTTCTTT.

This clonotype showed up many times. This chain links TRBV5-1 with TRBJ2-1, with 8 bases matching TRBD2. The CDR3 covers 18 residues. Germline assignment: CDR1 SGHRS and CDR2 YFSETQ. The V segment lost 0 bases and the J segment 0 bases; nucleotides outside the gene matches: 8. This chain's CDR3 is CASSLGRGGLSSYNEQFF. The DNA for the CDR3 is TGCGCCAGCAGCTTGGGGCGCGGGGGGCTGAGCTCCTACAATGAGCAGTTCTTC.

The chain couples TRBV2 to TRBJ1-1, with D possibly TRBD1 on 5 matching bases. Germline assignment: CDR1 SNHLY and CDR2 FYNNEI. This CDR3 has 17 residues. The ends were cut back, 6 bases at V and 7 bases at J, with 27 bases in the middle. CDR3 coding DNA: TGTGCCAGCAGAAGGCTAAGGGACCCTACGTTATGGGGTGAAGCTTTCTTT. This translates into CASRRLRDPTLWGEAFF.

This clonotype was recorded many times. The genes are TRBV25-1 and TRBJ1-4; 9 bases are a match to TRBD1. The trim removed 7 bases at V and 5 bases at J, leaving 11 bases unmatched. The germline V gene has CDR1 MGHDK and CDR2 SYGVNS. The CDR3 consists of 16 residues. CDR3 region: CASTPSPGQGNEKLFF. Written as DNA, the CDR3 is TGTGCCAGCACTCCCTCCCCGGGACAGGGAAATGAAAAACTGTTTTTT.

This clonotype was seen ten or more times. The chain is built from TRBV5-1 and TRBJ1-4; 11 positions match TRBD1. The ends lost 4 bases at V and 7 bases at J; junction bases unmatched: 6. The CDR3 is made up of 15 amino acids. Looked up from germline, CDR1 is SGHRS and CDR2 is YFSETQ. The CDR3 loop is CASSPRTGGREKLFF. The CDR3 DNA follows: TGCGCCAGCAGCCCGAGGACAGGGGGCCGTGAAAAACTGTTTTTT.

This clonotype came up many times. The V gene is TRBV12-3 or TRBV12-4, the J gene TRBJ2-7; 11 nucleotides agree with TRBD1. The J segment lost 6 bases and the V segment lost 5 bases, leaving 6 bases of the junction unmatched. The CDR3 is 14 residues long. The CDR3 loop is CASSGTGGSGEQYF. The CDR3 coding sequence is TGTGCCAGCAGTGGGACAGGGGGGTCGGGCGAGCAGTACTTC.

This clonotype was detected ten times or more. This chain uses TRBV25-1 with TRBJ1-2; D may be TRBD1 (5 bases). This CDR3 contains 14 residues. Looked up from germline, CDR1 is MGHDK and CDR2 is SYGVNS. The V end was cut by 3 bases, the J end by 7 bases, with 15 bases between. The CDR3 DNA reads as TGTGCCAGCAGTGAGATGACAGTGAATGCTGGCTACACCTTC. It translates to CASSEMTVNAGYTF.